The clone carrying this T cell receptor beta chain has ten or more counts. The data originate from a study of human T cells and chemical hapten exposure. The length of the CDR3 is 13 residues. V was shortened by 7 bases and J by 7 bases, with 11 bases between the two germline ends. Germline V gene lookup returns CDR1 MNHNS and CDR2 SASEGT. Individual cDNA molecules (in the library) carried attached unique molecular identifiers. Study processing details: Sample TCR totals centred on a median of 95,638, ranging 23,224 to 690,600. TCRdb fed the 5' RACE reads into MiXCR, producing one record per CDR3 protein. The V and J calls here are based on TCRdb, not the publication. This sample carries 130,000 or so distinct CDR3 sequences, over 3.5% of them seen once, and the ten largest clones take approximately 1.4%. Unfractionated whole blood yielded the extracted total RNA.

The chain has TRBV6-1 and TRBJ1-6, with D unclear. The origin of this receptor is a female donor in good health. The CDR3 loop reads CASTPLRNSPLHF. As DNA, the CDR3 is TGTGCCAGCACCCCCCTCAGGAATTCACCCCTCCACTTT.